Following are 2 T cell receptor beta chains from one sample sequenced in a study of cytomegalovirus exposure and HLA in healthy donors. The PCR had 60 Vbeta and 13 Jbeta primers. Using immunoSEQ multiplex PCR, the repertoire was profiled, and TCRdb retains in-frame clones only, with some absent. The profile shows roughly 140,000 clones, 76% of them singletons. The sample taken for sequencing was PBMCs. Receptors were obtained from a man aged 18 to 29 in good health and CMV-seronegative.

This clone was counted a single time. This chain joins TRBV9 and TRBJ1-5; D call uncertain. Germline V gene sequence: CDR1 SGDLS, CDR2 YYNGEE. The CDR3 covers 12 residues. The V end was cut by 3 bases, the J end by 4 bases, with 5 bases between. The CDR3 DNA reads as TGTGCCAGCAGCGCGACAAATCAGCCCCAGCATTTT. It specifies CASSATNQPQHF.

This clone was recorded only once. This rearrangement joins TRBV5-1 to TRBJ1-2; a possible D gene is TRBD1 (5 bases). CDR3 size: 14 residues. Germline V gene sequence: CDR1 SGHRS, CDR2 YFSETQ. V was shortened by 0 bases and J by 1 base, with 7 bases between the two germline ends. CDR3 residues: CASSLAGLNYGYTF. The CDR3 coding sequence is TGCGCCAGCAGCTTGGCGGGACTTAACTATGGCTACACCTTC. Variable domain in full (rest from reference TRBV5-1 and TRBJ1-2): KAGVTQTPRYLIKTRGQQVTLSCSPISGHRSVSWYQQTPGQGLQFLFEYFSETQRNKGNFPGRFSGRQFSNSRSEMNVSTLELGDSALYLCASSLAGLNYGYTFGSGTRLTVV.